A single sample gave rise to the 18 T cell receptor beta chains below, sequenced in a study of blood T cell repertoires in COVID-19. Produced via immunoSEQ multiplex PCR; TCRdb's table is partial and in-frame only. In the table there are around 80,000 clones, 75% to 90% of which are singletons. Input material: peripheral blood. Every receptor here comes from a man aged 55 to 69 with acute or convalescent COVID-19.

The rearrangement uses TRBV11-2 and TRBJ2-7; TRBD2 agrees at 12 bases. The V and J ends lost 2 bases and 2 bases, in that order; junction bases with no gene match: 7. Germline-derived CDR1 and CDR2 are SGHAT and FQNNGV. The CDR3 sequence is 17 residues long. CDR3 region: CASSLQSSGGATYEQYF. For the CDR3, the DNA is TGTGCCAGCAGCTTACAGTCTAGCGGGGGGGCTACCTACGAGCAGTACTTC.

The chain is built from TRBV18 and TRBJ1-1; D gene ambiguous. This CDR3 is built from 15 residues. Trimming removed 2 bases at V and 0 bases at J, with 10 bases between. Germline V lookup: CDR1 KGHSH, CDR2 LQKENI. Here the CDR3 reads CASSPTSGMNTEAFF. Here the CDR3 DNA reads TGTGCCAGCTCACCAACGTCAGGCATGAACACTGAAGCTTTCTTT.

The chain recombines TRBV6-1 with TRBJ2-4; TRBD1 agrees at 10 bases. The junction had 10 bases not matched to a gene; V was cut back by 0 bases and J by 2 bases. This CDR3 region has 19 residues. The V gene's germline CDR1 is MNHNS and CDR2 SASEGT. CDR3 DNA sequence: TGTGCCAGCAGTGAAGCCTTGACAGGGGGCGCGGGGTCCAAAAACATTCAGTACTTC. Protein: CASSEALTGGAGSKNIQYF.

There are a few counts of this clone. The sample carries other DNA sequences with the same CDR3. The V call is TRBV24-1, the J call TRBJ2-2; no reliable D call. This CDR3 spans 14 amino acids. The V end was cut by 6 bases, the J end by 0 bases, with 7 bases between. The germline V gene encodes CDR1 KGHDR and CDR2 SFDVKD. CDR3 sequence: CATSRTSNTGELFF. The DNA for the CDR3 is TGTGCCACCAGTAGAACATCGAACACCGGGGAGCTGTTTTTT.

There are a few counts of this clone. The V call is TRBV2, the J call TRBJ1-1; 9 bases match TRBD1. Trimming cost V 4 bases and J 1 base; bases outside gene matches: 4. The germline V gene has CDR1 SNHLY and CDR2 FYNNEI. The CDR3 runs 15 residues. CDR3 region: CASSAGQGENTEAFF. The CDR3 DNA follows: TGTGCCAGCAGTGCGGGACAGGGTGAGAACACTGAAGCTTTCTTT.

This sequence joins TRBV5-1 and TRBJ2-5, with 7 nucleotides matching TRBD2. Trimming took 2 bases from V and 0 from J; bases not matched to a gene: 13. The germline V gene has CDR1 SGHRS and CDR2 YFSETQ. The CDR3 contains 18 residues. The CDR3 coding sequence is TGCGCCAGCAGCTTCCGACTAGCTACGGACCCGTACCAAGAGACCCAGTACTTC. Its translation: CASSFRLATDPYQETQYF.

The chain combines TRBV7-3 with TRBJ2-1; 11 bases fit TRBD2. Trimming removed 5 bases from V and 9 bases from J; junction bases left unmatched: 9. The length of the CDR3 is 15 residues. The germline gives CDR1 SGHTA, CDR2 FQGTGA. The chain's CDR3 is CASSALAGGLSEQFF. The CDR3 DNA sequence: TGTGCCAGCAGCGCCTTAGCGGGGGGGCTGAGTGAGCAGTTCTTC.

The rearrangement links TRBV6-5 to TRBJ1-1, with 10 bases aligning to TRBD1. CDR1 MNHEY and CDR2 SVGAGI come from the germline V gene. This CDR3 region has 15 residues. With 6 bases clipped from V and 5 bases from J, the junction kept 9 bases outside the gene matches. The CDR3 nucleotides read TGTGCCAGCAGGACAGGGGGACAGGGGAGAACTGAAGCTTTCTTT. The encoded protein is CASRTGGQGRTEAFF.

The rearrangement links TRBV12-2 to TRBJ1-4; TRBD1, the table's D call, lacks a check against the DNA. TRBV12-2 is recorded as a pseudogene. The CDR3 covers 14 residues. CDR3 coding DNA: TGTGCAAGTCGCTCCGGGACAGGGGGTGAAAAACTGTTTTTT. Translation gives CASRSGTGGEKLFF.

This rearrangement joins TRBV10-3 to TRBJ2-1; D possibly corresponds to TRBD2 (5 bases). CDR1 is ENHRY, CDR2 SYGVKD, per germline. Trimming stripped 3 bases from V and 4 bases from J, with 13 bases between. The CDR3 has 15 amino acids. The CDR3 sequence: CAISDQSGIYNEQFF. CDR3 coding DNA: TGTGCCATCAGTGACCAATCGGGGATTTACAATGAGCAGTTCTTC.

CDR3 nucleotides: TGTGCCATCTTCGTACAGGGGGCTGGAAACACCATATATTTT. Protein sequence: CAIFVQGAGNTIYF. This sequence joins TRBV6-5 and TRBJ1-3; 8 bases align to TRBD1. This CDR3 spans 14 amino acids. The V gene's germline CDR1 is MNHEY and CDR2 SVGAGI. The J segment lost 2 bases and the V segment lost 10 bases, leaving 7 bases of the junction unmatched.

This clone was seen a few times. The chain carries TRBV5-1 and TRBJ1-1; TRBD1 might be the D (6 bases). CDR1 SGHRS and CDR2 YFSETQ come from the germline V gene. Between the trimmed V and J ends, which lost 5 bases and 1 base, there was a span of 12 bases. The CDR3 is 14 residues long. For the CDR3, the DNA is TGCGCCAGCAGGAAATTGACAGGGAACACTGAAGCTTTCTTT. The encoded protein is CASRKLTGNTEAFF.

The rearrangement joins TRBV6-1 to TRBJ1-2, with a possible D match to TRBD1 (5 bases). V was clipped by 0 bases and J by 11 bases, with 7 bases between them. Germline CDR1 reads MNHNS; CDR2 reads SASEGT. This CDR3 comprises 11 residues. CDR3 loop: CASSEAKGYTF. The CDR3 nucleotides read TGTGCCAGCAGTGAAGCTAAGGGGTACACCTTC.

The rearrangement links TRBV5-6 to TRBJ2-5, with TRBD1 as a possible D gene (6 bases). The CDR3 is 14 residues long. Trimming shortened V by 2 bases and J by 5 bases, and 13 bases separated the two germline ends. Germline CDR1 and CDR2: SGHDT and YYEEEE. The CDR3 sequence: CASSFSGGWETQYF. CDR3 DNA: TGTGCCAGCAGCTTCAGTGGGGGCTGGGAGACCCAGTACTTC.

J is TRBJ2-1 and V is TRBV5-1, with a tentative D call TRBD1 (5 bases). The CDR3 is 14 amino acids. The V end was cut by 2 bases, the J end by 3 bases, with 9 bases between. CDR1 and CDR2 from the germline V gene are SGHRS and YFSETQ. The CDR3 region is CASSFQDNYNEQFF. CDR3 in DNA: TGCGCCAGCAGCTTCCAGGACAACTACAATGAGCAGTTCTTC. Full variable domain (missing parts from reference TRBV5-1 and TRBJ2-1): KAGVTQTPRYLIKTRGQQVTLSCSPISGHRSVSWYQQTPGQGLQFLFEYFSETQRNKGNFPGRFSGRQFSNSRSEMNVSTLELGDSALYLCASSFQDNYNEQFFGPGTRLTVL.

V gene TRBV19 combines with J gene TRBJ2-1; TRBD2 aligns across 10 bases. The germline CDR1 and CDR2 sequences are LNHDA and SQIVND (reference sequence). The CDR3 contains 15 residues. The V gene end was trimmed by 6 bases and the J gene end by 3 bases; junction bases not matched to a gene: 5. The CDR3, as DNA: TGTGCCAGTAGGCTAACTAGCGGGAACTACAATGAGCAGTTCTTC. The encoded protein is CASRLTSGNYNEQFF.

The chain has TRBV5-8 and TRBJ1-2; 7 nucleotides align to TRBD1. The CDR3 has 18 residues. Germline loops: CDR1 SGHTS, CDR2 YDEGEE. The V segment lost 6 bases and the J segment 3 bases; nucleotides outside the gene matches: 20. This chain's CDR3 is CASISPAPTGDAYYGYTF. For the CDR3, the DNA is TGTGCCAGCATCTCGCCGGCGCCCACAGGGGATGCATACTATGGCTACACCTTC.

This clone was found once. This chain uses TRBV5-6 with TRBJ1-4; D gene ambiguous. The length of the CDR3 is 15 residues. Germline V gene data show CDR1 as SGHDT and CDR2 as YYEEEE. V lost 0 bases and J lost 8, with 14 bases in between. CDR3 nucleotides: TGTGCCAGCAGCTTGGGTCAGGATCTAATGGAAAAACTGTTTTTT. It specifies CASSLGQDLMEKLFF.